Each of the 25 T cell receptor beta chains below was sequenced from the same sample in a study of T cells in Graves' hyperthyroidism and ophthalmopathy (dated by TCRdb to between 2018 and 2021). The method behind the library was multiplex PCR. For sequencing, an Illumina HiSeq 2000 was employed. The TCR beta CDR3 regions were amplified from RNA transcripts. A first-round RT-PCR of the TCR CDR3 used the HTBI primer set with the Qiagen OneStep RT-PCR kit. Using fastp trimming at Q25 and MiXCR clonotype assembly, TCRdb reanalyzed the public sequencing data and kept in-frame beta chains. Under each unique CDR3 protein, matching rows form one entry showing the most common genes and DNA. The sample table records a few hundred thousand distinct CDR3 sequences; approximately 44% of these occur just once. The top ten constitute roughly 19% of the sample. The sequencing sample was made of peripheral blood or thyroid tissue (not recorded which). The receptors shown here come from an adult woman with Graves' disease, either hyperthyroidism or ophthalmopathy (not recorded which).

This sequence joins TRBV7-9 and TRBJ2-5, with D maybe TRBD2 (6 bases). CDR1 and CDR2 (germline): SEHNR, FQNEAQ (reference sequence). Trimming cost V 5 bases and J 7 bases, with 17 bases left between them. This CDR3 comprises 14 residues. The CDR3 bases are TGTGCCAGCAGCCCGGGGCGGGAAGCGTGGACCCAGTACTTC. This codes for CASSPGREAWTQYF. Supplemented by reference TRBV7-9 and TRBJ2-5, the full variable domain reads DTGVSQNPRHKITKRGQNVTFRCDPISEHNRLYWYRQTLGQGPEFLTYFQNEAQLEKSRLLSDRFSAERPKGSFSTLEIQRTEQGDSAMYLCASSPGREAWTQYFGPGTRLLVL.

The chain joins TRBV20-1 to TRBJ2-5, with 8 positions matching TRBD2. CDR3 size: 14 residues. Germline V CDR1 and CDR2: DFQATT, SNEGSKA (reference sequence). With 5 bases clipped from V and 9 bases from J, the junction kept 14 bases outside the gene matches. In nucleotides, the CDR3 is TGCAGTGCTTTGAGCGGGAGCCAACGGGGGGCCCAGTACTTC. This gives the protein CSALSGSQRGAQYF.

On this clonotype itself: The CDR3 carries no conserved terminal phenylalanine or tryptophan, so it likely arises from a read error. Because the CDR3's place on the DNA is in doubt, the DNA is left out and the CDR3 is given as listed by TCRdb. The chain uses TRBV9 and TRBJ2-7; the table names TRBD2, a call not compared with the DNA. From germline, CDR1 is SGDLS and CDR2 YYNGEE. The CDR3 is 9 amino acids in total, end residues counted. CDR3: CASSQGLAG.

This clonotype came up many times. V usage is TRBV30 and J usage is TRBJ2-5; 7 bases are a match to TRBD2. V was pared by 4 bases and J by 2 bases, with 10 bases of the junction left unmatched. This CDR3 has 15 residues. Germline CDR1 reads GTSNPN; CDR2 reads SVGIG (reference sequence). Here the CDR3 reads CAWIGSAGSQETQYF. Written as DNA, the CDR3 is TGTGCCTGGATAGGATCAGCGGGATCTCAAGAGACCCAGTACTTC.

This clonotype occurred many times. The CDR3 nucleotides are TGTGCCAGCAGTGAAACGACAGATGGGGCTGAAGCTTTCTTT. This gives the protein CASSETTDGAEAFF. The rearrangement joins TRBV25-1 to TRBJ1-1; possible D gene TRBD1, 5 bases. Trimming took 2 bases from V and 6 from J, leaving 13 bases between them. The CDR3 sequence is 14 residues long. Germline V lookup: CDR1 MGHDK, CDR2 SYGVNS.

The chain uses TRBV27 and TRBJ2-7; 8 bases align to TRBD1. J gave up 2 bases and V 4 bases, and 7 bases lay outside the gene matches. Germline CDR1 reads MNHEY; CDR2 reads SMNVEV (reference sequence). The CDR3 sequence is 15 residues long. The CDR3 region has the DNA TGTGCCAGCAGTTCCGGGACAGGTAATACCTACGAGCAGTACTTC. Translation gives CASSSGTGNTYEQYF.

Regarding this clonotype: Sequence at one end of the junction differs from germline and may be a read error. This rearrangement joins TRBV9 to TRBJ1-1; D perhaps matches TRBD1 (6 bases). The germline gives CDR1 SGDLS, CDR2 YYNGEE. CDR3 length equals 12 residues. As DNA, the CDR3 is TGTGCCAGCAGCATTCTAGGGGGGAAAGCCTTCTTT. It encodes CASSILGGKAFF. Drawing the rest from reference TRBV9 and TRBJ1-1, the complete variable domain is DSGVTQTPKHLITATGQRVTLRCSPRSGDLSVYWYQQSLDQGLQFLIQYYNGEERAKGNILERFSAQQFPDLHSELNLSSLELGDSALYFCASSILGGKAFFGQGTRLTVV.

In DNA, the CDR3 is TGTGCCAGCAGCGCCGGAACTAGCGGGACCGGGGAGCTGTTTTTT. It is translated as CASSAGTSGTGELFF. The rearrangement joins TRBV7-2 to TRBJ2-2; 9 nucleotides match TRBD2. The CDR3 has 15 residues. Germline V gene lookup returns CDR1 SGHTA and CDR2 FQGNSA. The J segment lost 5 bases and the V segment lost 5 bases, leaving 6 bases of the junction unmatched.

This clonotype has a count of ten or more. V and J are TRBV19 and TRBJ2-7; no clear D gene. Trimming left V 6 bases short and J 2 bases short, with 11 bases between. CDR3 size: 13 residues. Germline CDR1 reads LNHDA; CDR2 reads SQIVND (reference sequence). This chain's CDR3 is CASSEAAAYEQYF. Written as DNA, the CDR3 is TGTGCCAGTAGCGAGGCCGCGGCCTACGAGCAGTACTTC.

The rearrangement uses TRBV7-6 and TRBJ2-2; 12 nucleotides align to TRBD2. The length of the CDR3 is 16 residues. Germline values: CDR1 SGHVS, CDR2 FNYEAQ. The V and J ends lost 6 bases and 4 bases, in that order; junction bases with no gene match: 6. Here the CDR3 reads CASSSRLAGATGELFF. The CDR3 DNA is TGTGCCAGCAGTTCACGACTAGCGGGAGCCACCGGGGAGCTGTTTTTT.

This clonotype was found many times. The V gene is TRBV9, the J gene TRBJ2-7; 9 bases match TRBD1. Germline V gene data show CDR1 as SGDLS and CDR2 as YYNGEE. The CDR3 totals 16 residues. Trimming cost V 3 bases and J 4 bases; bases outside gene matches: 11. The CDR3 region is CASSGGEGQGLYEQYF. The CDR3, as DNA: TGTGCCAGCAGCGGAGGGGAGGGACAGGGTTTGTACGAGCAGTACTTC.

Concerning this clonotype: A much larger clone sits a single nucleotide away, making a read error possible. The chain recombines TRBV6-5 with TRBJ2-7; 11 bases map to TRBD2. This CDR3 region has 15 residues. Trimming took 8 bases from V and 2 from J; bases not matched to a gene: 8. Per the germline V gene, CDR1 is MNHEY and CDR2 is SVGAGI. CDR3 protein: CASCGTSGTTYEQYF. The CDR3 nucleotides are TGTGCCAGCTGTGGGACTAGCGGCACTACCTACGAGCAGTACTTC.

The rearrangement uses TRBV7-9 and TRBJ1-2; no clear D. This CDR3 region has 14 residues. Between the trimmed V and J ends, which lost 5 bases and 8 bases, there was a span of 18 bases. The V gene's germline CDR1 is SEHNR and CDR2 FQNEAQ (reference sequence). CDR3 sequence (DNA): TGTGCCAGCAGCCCTCCGAGCGGGAGGCGCGGCTACACCTTC. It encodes CASSPPSGRRGYTF.

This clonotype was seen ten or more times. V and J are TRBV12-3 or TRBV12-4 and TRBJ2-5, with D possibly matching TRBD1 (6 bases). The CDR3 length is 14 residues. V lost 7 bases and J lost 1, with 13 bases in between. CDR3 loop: CASTPRGSQETQYF. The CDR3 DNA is TGTGCCAGCACTCCCAGGGGTTCCCAAGAGACCCAGTACTTC.

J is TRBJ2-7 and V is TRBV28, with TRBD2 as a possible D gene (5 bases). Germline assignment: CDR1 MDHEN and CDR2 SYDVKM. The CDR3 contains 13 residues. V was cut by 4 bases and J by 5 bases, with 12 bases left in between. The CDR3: CASSWAGNNEQYF. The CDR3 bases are TGTGCCAGCAGTTGGGCGGGTAACAACGAGCAGTACTTC.

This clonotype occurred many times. CDR3 protein: CSASASNSPLHF. CDR3 in DNA: TGCAGTGCTAGTGCCTCAAATTCACCCCTCCACTTT. The chain is built from TRBV20-1 and TRBJ1-6; D is uncertain. V was pared by 3 bases and J by 7 bases, with 7 bases between. Looked up from germline, CDR1 is DFQATT and CDR2 is SNEGSKA (reference sequence). The CDR3 covers 12 residues.

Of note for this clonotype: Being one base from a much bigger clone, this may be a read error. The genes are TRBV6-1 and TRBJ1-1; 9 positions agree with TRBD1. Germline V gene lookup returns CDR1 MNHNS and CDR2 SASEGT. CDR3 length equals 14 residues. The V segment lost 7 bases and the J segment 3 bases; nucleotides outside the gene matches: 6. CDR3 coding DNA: TGTGCCAGCACCGGACAGGGGTTCCACACTGAAGCTTTCTTT. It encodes CASTGQGFHTEAFF.

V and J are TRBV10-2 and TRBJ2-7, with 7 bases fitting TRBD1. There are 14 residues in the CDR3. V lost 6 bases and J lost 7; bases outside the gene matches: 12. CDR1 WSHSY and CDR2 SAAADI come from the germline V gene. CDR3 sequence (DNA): TGCGCCAGCAGGCCGACAGGGAGACTGAATGAGCAGTACTTC. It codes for CASRPTGRLNEQYF.

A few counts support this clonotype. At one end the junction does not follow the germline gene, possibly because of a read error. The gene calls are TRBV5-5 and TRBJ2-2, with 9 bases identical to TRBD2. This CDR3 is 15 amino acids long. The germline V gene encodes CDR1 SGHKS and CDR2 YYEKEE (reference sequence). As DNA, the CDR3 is TGCGCCAGCAGCCTCCTAGCGGGGCGGACCGGGGAGCTGTTTTTT. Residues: CASSLLAGRTGELFF.

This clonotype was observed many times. The CDR3 sequence is CASSLIPGQGSYEQYF. CDR3 nucleotides: TGTGCCAGCAGCCTGATACCGGGACAGGGATCCTACGAGCAGTACTTC. The chain has TRBV6-5 and TRBJ2-7; 9 bases align to TRBD1. The J segment lost 1 base and the V segment lost 6 bases, leaving 10 bases of the junction unmatched. Germline assignment: CDR1 MNHEY and CDR2 SVGAGI. This CDR3 contains 16 residues.

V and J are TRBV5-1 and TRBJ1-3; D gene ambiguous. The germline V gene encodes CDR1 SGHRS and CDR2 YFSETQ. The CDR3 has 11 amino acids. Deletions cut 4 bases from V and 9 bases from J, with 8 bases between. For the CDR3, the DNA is TGCGCCAGCAGCACGGACCCCACCATATATTTT. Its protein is CASSTDPTIYF.

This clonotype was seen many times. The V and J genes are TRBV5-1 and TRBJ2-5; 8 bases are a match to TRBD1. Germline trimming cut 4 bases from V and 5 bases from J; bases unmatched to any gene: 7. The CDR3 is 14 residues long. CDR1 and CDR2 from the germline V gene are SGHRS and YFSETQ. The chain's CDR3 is CASSPGQEGETQYF. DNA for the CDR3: TGCGCCAGCAGCCCGGGACAGGAGGGGGAGACCCAGTACTTC.

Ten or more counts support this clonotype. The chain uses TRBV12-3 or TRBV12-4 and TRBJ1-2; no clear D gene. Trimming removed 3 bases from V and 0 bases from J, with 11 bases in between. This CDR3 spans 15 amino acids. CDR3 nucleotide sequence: TGTGCCAGCAGTTTTATAGGTACAGCTAACTATGGCTACACCTTC. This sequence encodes CASSFIGTANYGYTF.

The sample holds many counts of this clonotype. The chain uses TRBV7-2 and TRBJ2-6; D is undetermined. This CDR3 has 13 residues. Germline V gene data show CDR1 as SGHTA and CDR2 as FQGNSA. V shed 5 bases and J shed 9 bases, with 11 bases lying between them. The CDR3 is CASSPGPNNVLTF. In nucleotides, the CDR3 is TGTGCCAGCAGCCCCGGGCCCAACAACGTCCTGACTTTC.

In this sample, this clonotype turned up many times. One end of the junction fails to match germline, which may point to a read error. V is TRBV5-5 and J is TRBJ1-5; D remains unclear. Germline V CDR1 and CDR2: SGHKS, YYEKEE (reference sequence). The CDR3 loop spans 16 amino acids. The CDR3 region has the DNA TGTGCCAGCAGTTTGGAGGGATTCTATAGCAATCAGCCCCAGCATTTT. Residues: CASSLEGFYSNQPQHF.